There are a few counts of the clone carrying this T cell receptor (beta chain). The CDR3 spans 14 residues. Germline assignment: CDR1 SGHRS and CDR2 YFSETQ. Trimming removed 1 base from V and 8 bases from J, with 15 bases in between. TCRdb recomputed calls from the 5' RACE reads with MiXCR, one row per CDR3 protein. The repertoire has under 600,000 distinct CDR3 sequences, 20% to 25% of them found once; the top ten carry about 8.2%. The data were obtained in a study of T-cell memory formation after mild COVID-19. The rearrangement joins TRBV5-1 to TRBJ1-1; D gene ambiguous. The sample comprised PBMCs or a T cell subset sorted from them (not recorded which). The TCR comes from an adult woman who had mild COVID-19 (a few samples of this study predate the infection). Cell type and time point are not known. CDR3: CASSLIQSRGEAFF. The CDR3, as DNA: TGCGCCAGCAGCTTGATCCAATCGCGGGGAGAAGCTTTCTTT.